Listed here are 31 T cell receptor beta chains from one sample, sequenced in a study of blood T cell repertoires in COVID-19. TCRdb's copy holds only in-frame clones and misses some; the assay was immunoSEQ multiplex PCR. The sample contains roughly 190,000 clones, roughly nine tenths of which appear only once. The sequenced sample consisted of peripheral blood. Receptor source: a woman in her sixties with COVID-19, enrolled during active disease.

The chain links TRBV28 to TRBJ1-2, with 7 nucleotides matching TRBD1. CDR1 MDHEN and CDR2 SYDVKM come from the germline V gene. The CDR3 is 15 residues long. The V segment lost 5 bases and the J segment 4 bases; nucleotides outside the gene matches: 10. CDR3 residues: CASSETGQPFYGYTF. The CDR3, as DNA: TGTGCCAGCAGTGAAACGGGACAGCCATTCTATGGCTACACCTTC.

The chain links TRBV3-1 (or the pseudogene TRBV3-2) to TRBJ1-2, with 8 nucleotides matching TRBD1. Trimming took 0 bases from V and 5 from J; bases not matched to a gene: 5. The germline CDR1 and CDR2 sequences are LGHDT and YNNKEL (reference sequence). The CDR3 totals 15 residues. The CDR3 bases are TGTGCCAGCAGCCAAGATCAGGGGGCAAGGTATGGCTACACCTTC. Its protein is CASSQDQGARYGYTF.

This clone was seen a handful of times. The chain couples TRBV18 to TRBJ1-2, with 8 bases fitting TRBD1. V lost 3 bases and J lost 4; bases outside the gene matches: 7. The CDR3 contains 15 residues. Germline CDR1 KGHSH, CDR2 LQKENI. As DNA, the CDR3 is TGTGCCAGCTCACCTACAGGGGGGAAACCCTATGGCTACACCTTC. It is translated as CASSPTGGKPYGYTF. Full variable domain (rest looked up from reference TRBV18 and TRBJ1-2): NAGVMQNPRHLVRRRGQEARLRCSPMKGHSHVYWYRQLPEEGLKFMVYLQKENIIDESGMPKERFSAEFPKEGPSILRIQQVVRGDSAAYFCASSPTGGKPYGYTFGSGTRLTVV.

This rearrangement joins TRBV5-4 to TRBJ2-3, with TRBD2 as a possible D gene (6 bases). The CDR3 runs 15 residues. Trimming left V 1 base short and J 5 bases short, with 14 bases between. CDR1 is SGHNT, CDR2 YYREEE, per germline (reference sequence). CDR3 residues: CASSLLAGWRDTQYF. The CDR3 nucleotides read TGTGCCAGCAGCTTGCTGGCGGGGTGGAGAGATACGCAGTATTTT.

This clone has just one count. This chain uses TRBV30 with TRBJ2-3; D might be TRBD2 (6 bases). V lost 0 bases and J lost 2, with 24 bases in between. Germline V CDR1 and CDR2: GTSNPN, SVGIG (reference sequence). The CDR3 sequence is 19 residues long. The CDR3 DNA sequence: TGTGCCTGGAGTGTACGGGTATTGGGGACTGATTATTACACAGATACGCAGTATTTT. Amino acid sequence: CAWSVRVLGTDYYTDTQYF.

The rearrangement joins TRBV28 to TRBJ2-1; TRBD2 might be the D (6 bases). Germline-derived CDR1 and CDR2 are MDHEN and SYDVKM. Deletions cut 2 bases from V and 4 bases from J, with 9 bases between. The CDR3 runs to 14 residues. The CDR3 sequence is CASSLAGRYNEQFF. Here the CDR3 DNA reads TGTGCCAGCAGTTTAGCGGGGAGATACAATGAGCAGTTCTTC.

The chain carries TRBV6-6 and TRBJ1-5; 10 bases match TRBD1. Germline CDR1 MNHNY, CDR2 SVGAGI (reference sequence). This CDR3 region has 16 residues. With V trimmed by 6 bases and J by 3 bases, 8 bases remained unmatched. The CDR3 protein is CASSRGTGDFNQPQHF. DNA for the CDR3: TGTGCCAGCAGCCGTGGGACAGGGGACTTCAATCAGCCCCAGCATTTT.

This clone was detected only a few times. V usage is TRBV14 and J usage is TRBJ1-1; the D is unclear. CDR1 is SGHDN, CDR2 FVKESK, per germline. Between the trimmed V and J ends, which lost 0 bases and 1 base, there was a span of 9 bases. This CDR3 contains 15 residues. The CDR3 region has the DNA TGTGCCAGCAGCCAAGATTTACAATCGAACACTGAAGCTTTCTTT. Protein product: CASSQDLQSNTEAFF.

On this clone itself: At one of its ends the junction is not consistent with the germline gene, which may arise from a read error. V usage is TRBV24-1 and J usage is TRBJ2-1; 10 nucleotides align to TRBD1. CDR1 KGHDR and CDR2 SFDVKD come from the germline V gene. This CDR3 contains 16 residues. In DNA form, the CDR3 reads TGTGCTACCAGTGATCCGCCGGGACAGGGGTACAATGAGCAGTTCTTC. Amino acids: CATSDPPGQGYNEQFF.

This chain uses TRBV19 with TRBJ1-1; a possible D gene is TRBD1 (6 bases). With 5 bases removed from V and 0 bases from J, the gap between germline ends came to 13 bases. The CDR3 runs to 15 residues. CDR1 LNHDA and CDR2 SQIVND come from the germline V gene (reference sequence). The CDR3, as DNA: TGTGCCAGTAGTTCCTACAGGGATTTGAACACTGAAGCTTTCTTT. Amino acid sequence: CASSSYRDLNTEAFF.

The V and J genes are TRBV18 and TRBJ1-6, with unresolved D. The germline gives CDR1 KGHSH, CDR2 LQKENI. Trimming removed 3 bases at V and 5 bases at J, with 11 bases between. This CDR3 is 15 amino acids long. The DNA for the CDR3 is TGTGCCAGCTCACCCACCTTAGCCGATAATTCACCCCTCCACTTT. Amino acid sequence: CASSPTLADNSPLHF.

The rearrangement uses TRBV7-9 and TRBJ2-6; perhaps TRBD2 as D (5 bases). V was shortened by 5 bases and J by 0 bases, with 14 bases between the two germline ends. This CDR3 is 17 amino acids long. Germline CDR1 reads SEHNR; CDR2 reads FQNEAQ (reference sequence). The CDR3 loop reads CASSPTDFHSGANVLTF. The CDR3 DNA is TGTGCCAGCAGCCCAACGGACTTCCACTCTGGGGCCAACGTCCTGACTTTC.

CDR3 nucleotide sequence: TGCGCCAGCAGCTTTCGGGATCTCTACGAGCAGTACTTC. Its protein product is CASSFRDLYEQYF. The J gene is TRBJ2-7, the V gene TRBV5-1; perhaps TRBD2 as D (5 bases). CDR3 length: 13 residues. Germline CDR1 and CDR2: SGHRS and YFSETQ. Trimming stripped 2 bases from V and 3 bases from J, with 9 bases between.

This clone showed up just once. The V and J genes are TRBV27 and TRBJ2-1; perhaps TRBD2 as D (6 bases). Trimming shortened V by 4 bases and J by 4 bases, and 8 bases separated the two germline ends. This CDR3 has 13 amino acids. Germline V gene lookup returns CDR1 MNHEY and CDR2 SMNVEV (reference sequence). The CDR3 spells CASSSGVYNEQFF. DNA for the CDR3: TGTGCCAGCAGTTCGGGAGTGTACAATGAGCAGTTCTTC.

V is TRBV19 and J is TRBJ1-5; D is unresolved. Germline assignment: CDR1 LNHDA and CDR2 SQIVND (reference sequence). The CDR3 contains 13 residues. Trimming took off 9 bases at V and 2 bases at J, with 11 bases between the two ends. The CDR3 DNA reads TGTGCCAGCCGGCGCGGGGGCAATCAGCCCCAGCATTTT. Translated: CASRRGGNQPQHF.

This clone was observed a single time. A much more abundant neighbour one base away suggests this may be a read error. Other nucleotide sequences in the sample specify the same CDR3. The chain carries TRBV7-9 and TRBJ2-7, with D uncertain. V was clipped by 3 bases and J by 0 bases, with 6 bases between them. The CDR3 runs 13 residues. Germline CDR1 reads SEHNR; CDR2 reads FQNEAQ (reference sequence). The CDR3 loop reads CASSLVSSYEQYF. The CDR3 DNA is TGTGCCAGCAGCTTGGTCAGCTCCTACGAGCAGTACTTC.

J is TRBJ2-7 and V is TRBV27; 7 nucleotides line up with TRBD2. V lost 9 bases to trimming and J lost 3 bases; unmatched junction nucleotides: 14. The CDR3 is 15 residues long. Germline V CDR1 and CDR2: MNHEY, SMNVEV (reference sequence). The CDR3 spells CASTSLGGTGYEQYF. CDR3 DNA: TGTGCCAGTACGTCTCTGGGGGGGACGGGCTACGAGCAGTACTTC.

This chain joins TRBV3-1 (or the pseudogene TRBV3-2) and TRBJ2-1; TRBD2 is a possible D gene (6 bases). Germline V gives CDR1 LGHDT, CDR2 YNNKEL (reference sequence). This CDR3 spans 13 amino acids. The V and J ends lost 2 bases and 5 bases respectively, with 7 bases between them. The CDR3, as DNA: TGTGCCAGCAGCCAAACTAGCCACAATGAGCAGTTCTTC. It specifies CASSQTSHNEQFF.

In this sample, this clone turned up once. The rearrangement joins TRBV29-1 to TRBJ1-3; D not resolved. Germline CDR1 and CDR2: SQVTM and ANQGSEA. Trimming took off 4 bases at V and 4 bases at J, with 5 bases between the two ends. The CDR3 covers 11 residues. The CDR3 protein is CSVVLGNTIYF. CDR3 DNA: TGCAGCGTTGTCTTGGGAAACACCATATATTTT.

CDR3 sequence reads: CASSLDRGLGTIYF. The CDR3 nucleotides are TGTGCCAGCAGCTTGGACAGAGGGCTAGGGACCATATATTTT. This rearrangement joins TRBV13 to TRBJ1-3; weak D call: TRBD1 (6 bases). The CDR3 has 14 amino acids. Germline CDR1 is PRHDT and CDR2 is FYEKMQ (reference sequence). Trimming took 3 bases from V and 10 from J, leaving 16 bases between them.

This chain uses TRBV19 with TRBJ1-2; D gene ambiguous. Per germline, CDR1 LNHDA and CDR2 SQIVND (reference sequence). This CDR3 contains 12 residues. Trimming pared 6 bases from V and 9 bases from J, leaving 14 bases between. This CDR3 is CASRPPRESYTF. CDR3 in DNA: TGTGCCAGTAGACCTCCCCGGGAGAGCTACACCTTC.

V gene TRBV6-5 combines with J gene TRBJ2-7, with D perhaps matching TRBD1 (5 bases). Trimming cost V 6 bases and J 4 bases, with 10 bases left between them. The CDR3 length is 12 residues. Germline CDR1 MNHEY, CDR2 SVGAGI. The CDR3 reads CASRGRWYEQYF. In nucleotides, the CDR3 is TGTGCCAGCAGGGGGCGTTGGTACGAGCAGTACTTC.

This chain connects TRBV5-5 to TRBJ2-7, with D perhaps matching TRBD2 (6 bases). V was shortened by 2 bases and J by 0 bases, with 9 bases between the two germline ends. This CDR3 has 14 amino acids. Germline V CDR1 and CDR2: SGHKS, YYEKEE (reference sequence). The CDR3 coding sequence is TGTGCCAGCAGCTTTGGGACTTTCTCCTACGAGCAGTACTTC. This sequence encodes CASSFGTFSYEQYF.

V gene TRBV5-1 combines with J gene TRBJ2-7, with D maybe TRBD1 (6 bases). CDR3 length: 14 amino acids. Germline lookup yields CDR1 SGHRS and CDR2 YFSETQ. V gave up 0 bases and J gave up 1 base, with 8 bases separating them. This CDR3 is CASSLATGSYEQYF. CDR3 DNA sequence: TGCGCCAGCAGCTTGGCGACAGGATCCTACGAGCAGTACTTC.

This clone was observed a single time. The chain links TRBV24-1 to TRBJ2-1; a weak D match, TRBD2 (6 bases). The germline CDR1 and CDR2 sequences are KGHDR and SFDVKD. This CDR3 contains 15 residues. Trimming pared 5 bases from V and 7 bases from J, leaving 17 bases between. Here the CDR3 DNA reads TGTGCCACCAGTGGTGGTAGCGGAAATACTAATGAGCAGTTCTTC. Translating it yields CATSGGSGNTNEQFF.

The V and J genes are TRBV9 and TRBJ2-7; 9 bases agree with TRBD2. Germline lookup yields CDR1 SGDLS and CDR2 YYNGEE. Trimming at V came to 0 bases and at J to 7 bases, leaving 2 bases not matched to a gene. The CDR3 extends over 13 amino acids. CDR3 DNA: TGTGCCAGCAGCGTAGGGCTAGCGGGAGAGCAGTACTTC. Its protein is CASSVGLAGEQYF.

For the CDR3, the DNA is TGTGCCAGCAGGGGGCAATCCTACGAGCAGTACTTC. Its protein is CASRGQSYEQYF. V gene TRBV6-5 combines with J gene TRBJ2-7, with D tentatively TRBD1 (5 bases). With 6 bases removed from V and 1 base from J, the gap between germline ends came to 7 bases. This CDR3 has 12 residues. CDR1 MNHEY and CDR2 SVGAGI come from the germline V gene.

The V and J genes are TRBV11-3 and TRBJ1-2, with D possibly TRBD1 on 6 matching bases. The CDR3 covers 14 residues. The ends were cut back, 6 bases at V and 0 bases at J, with 11 bases in the middle. Germline lookup yields CDR1 SGHNT and CDR2 YENEEA. DNA of the CDR3: TGTGCCAGCAGTGAAGGGGGGGCTAACTATGGCTACACCTTC. Translating gives CASSEGGANYGYTF.

The gene calls are TRBV19 and TRBJ2-7; 7 positions agree with TRBD1. The trim removed 5 bases at V and 3 bases at J, leaving 4 bases unmatched. The CDR3 spans 13 residues. Germline lookup yields CDR1 LNHDA and CDR2 SQIVND (reference sequence). Written as DNA, the CDR3 is TGTGCCAGTAGTCAGGGGGTTGGCTACGAGCAGTACTTC. It yields the protein CASSQGVGYEQYF.

The chain has TRBV18 and TRBJ2-7; 9 bases are shared with TRBD2. V lost 1 base, J lost 7 bases, and 11 bases stayed unmatched. The CDR3 runs to 16 residues. CDR1 is KGHSH and CDR2 is LQKENI in the germline V gene. CDR3 bases: TGTGCCAGCTCACCACTCGTGGGACTAGCTGGGGAGGAGCAGTACTTC. Translated: CASSPLVGLAGEEQYF. Looking up the rest from reference TRBV18 and TRBJ2-7 gives the full variable domain: NAGVMQNPRHLVRRRGQEARLRCSPMKGHSHVYWYRQLPEEGLKFMVYLQKENIIDESGMPKERFSAEFPKEGPSILRIQQVVRGDSAAYFCASSPLVGLAGEEQYFGPGTRLTVT.

The chain links TRBV9 to TRBJ2-7; TRBD1 matches at 7 bases. Germline V CDR1 and CDR2: SGDLS, YYNGEE. The CDR3 has 14 amino acids. The V and J ends lost 5 bases and 3 bases, in that order; junction bases with no gene match: 8. In nucleotides, the CDR3 is TGTGCCAGCAGTTTGACAGGGACCCTCTACGAGCAGTACTTC. Residues: CASSLTGTLYEQYF.